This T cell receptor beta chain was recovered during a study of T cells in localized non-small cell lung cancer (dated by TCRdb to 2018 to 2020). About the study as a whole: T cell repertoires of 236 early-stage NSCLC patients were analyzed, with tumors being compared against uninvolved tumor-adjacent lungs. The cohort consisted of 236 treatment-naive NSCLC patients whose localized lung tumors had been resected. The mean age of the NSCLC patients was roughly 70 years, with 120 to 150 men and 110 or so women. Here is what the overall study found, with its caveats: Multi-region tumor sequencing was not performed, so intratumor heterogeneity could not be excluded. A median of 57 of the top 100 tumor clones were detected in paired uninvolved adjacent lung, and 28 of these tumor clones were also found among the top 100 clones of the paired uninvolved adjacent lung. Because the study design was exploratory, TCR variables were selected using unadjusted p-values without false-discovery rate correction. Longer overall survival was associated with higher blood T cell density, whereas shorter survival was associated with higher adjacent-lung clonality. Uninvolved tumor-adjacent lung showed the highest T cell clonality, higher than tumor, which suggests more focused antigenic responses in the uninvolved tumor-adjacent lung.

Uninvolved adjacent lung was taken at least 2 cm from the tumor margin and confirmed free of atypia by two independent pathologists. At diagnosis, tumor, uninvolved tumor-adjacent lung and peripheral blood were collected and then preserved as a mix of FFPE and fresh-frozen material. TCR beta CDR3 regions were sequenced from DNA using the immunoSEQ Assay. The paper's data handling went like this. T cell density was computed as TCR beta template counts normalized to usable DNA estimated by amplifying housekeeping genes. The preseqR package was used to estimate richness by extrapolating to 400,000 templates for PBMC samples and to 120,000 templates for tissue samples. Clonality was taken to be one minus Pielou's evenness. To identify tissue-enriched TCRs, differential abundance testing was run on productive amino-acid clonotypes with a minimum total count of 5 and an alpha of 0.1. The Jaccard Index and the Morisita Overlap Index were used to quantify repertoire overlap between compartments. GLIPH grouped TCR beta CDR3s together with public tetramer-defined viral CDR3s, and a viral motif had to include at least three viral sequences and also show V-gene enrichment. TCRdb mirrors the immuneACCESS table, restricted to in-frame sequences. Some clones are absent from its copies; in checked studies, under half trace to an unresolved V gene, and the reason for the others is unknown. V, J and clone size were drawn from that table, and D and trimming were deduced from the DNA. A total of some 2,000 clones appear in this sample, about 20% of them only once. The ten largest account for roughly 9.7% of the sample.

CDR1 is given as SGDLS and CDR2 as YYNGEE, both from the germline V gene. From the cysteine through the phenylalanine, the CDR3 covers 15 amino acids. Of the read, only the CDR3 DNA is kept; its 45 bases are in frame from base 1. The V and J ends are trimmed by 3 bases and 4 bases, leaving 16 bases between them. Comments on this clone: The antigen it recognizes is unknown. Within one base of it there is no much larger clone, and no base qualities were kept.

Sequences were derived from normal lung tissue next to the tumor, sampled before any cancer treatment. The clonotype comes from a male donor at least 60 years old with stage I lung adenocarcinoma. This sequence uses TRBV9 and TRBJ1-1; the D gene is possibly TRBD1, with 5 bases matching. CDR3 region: CASSEGPSGPTEAFF. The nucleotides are TGTGCCAGCAGCGAAGGGCCTTCGGGGCCCACTGAAGCTTTCTTT.